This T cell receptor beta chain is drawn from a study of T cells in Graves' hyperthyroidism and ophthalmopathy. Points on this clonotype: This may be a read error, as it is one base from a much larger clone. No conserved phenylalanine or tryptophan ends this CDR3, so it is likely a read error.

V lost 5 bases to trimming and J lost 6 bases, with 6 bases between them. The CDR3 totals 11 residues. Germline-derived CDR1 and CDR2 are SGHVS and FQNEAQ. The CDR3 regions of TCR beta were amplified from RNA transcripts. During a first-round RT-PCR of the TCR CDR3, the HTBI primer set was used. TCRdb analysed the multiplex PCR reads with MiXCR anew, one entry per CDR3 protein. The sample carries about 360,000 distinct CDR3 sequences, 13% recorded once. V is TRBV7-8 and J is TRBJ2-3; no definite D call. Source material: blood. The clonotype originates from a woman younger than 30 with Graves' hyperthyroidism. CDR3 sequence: CASSDVDTQYS. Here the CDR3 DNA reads TGTGCCAGCAGCGACGTGGATACGCAGTATTCT.